Shown below are 9 T cell receptor beta chains from a single sample sequenced in a study of blood T cell repertoires in COVID-19. Assay used: immunoSEQ multiplex PCR; TCRdb lists only in-frame clones, some missing. The profile covers tens of thousands of clones, with 65% to 75% appearing a single time and about 28% taken by the ten largest. Sequenced sample: peripheral blood. These TCRs come from a woman of 80 years or more with acute or convalescent COVID-19.

The V call is TRBV18, the J call TRBJ2-7; possibly TRBD1 for D (8 bases). The CDR3 is 13 residues long. From germline, CDR1 is KGHSH and CDR2 LQKENI. The germline V and J ends were trimmed by 6 bases and 3 bases, with 12 bases remaining between them. CDR3 coding DNA: TGTGCCAGCTCCACAGGGGGGGGCTACGAGCAGTACTTC. Its protein is CASSTGGGYEQYF.

The V gene is TRBV11-2, the J gene TRBJ2-2; 7 bases line up with TRBD1. Germline loops: CDR1 SGHAT, CDR2 FQNNGV. The CDR3 length is 13 residues. The V segment lost 5 bases and the J segment 7 bases; nucleotides outside the gene matches: 4. For the CDR3, the DNA is TGTGCCAGCAGCAGGGGGCGCAGCGGGGAGCTGTTTTTT. It is translated as CASSRGRSGELFF.

DNA of the CDR3: TGTGCCAGCATTCCGGCAGGAGGTGGCCACGAGCAGTACTTC. Its protein is CASIPAGGGHEQYF. The rearrangement links TRBV28 to TRBJ2-7; TRBD2 is a possible D gene (5 bases). With 7 bases removed from V and 5 bases from J, the gap between germline ends came to 18 bases. Looked up from germline, CDR1 is MDHEN and CDR2 is SYDVKM. The length of the CDR3 is 14 residues.

The rearrangement links TRBV5-1 to TRBJ1-4, with D perhaps TRBD1 (6 bases). Trimming took off 4 bases at V and 8 bases at J, with 12 bases between the two ends. The CDR3 loop spans 13 amino acids. The germline V gene has CDR1 SGHRS and CDR2 YFSETQ. The CDR3 coding sequence is TGCGCCAGCAGCCTTCGGACAGCCGAAAAACTGTTTTTT. It is translated as CASSLRTAEKLFF. Together with reference TRBV5-1 and TRBJ1-4, the CDR3 gives the full variable domain: KAGVTQTPRYLIKTRGQQVTLSCSPISGHRSVSWYQQTPGQGLQFLFEYFSETQRNKGNFPGRFSGRQFSNSRSEMNVSTLELGDSALYLCASSLRTAEKLFFGSGTQLSVL.

This clone has a handful of counts. The rearrangement joins TRBV24-1 to TRBJ2-5; D is unclear. Trimming left V 0 bases short and J 2 bases short, with 9 bases between. Germline values: CDR1 KGHDR, CDR2 SFDVKD. The CDR3 is 15 amino acids. The DNA of the CDR3 is TGTGCCACCAGTGATTTGAAATCAGTACAAGAGACCCAGTACTTC. Residues: CATSDLKSVQETQYF.

V and J are TRBV4-2 and TRBJ2-1; 16 nucleotides align to TRBD2. In germline, CDR1 is LGHNA, CDR2 YNFKEQ. This CDR3 contains 17 residues. V gave up 5 bases and J gave up 7 bases; unmatched junction bases: 8. CDR3 sequence: CASSKGLAGGPRNEQFF. In DNA form, the CDR3 reads TGTGCCAGCAGCAAGGGACTAGCGGGAGGGCCTCGAAATGAGCAGTTCTTC.

V is TRBV7-9 and J is TRBJ2-5, with 11 bases that match TRBD1. Looked up from germline, CDR1 is SEHNR and CDR2 is FQNEAQ (reference sequence). The CDR3 loop spans 16 amino acids. V lost 0 bases to trimming and J lost 5 bases; unmatched junction nucleotides: 5. The CDR3 sequence: CASSLAGQGAYETQYF. The CDR3 DNA sequence: TGTGCCAGCAGCTTAGCTGGACAGGGGGCCTATGAGACCCAGTACTTC.

The chain couples TRBV13 to TRBJ1-2; 12 positions agree with TRBD1. CDR1 and CDR2 (germline): PRHDT, FYEKMQ (reference sequence). The V and J ends lost 7 bases and 9 bases, in that order; junction bases with no gene match: 9. The CDR3 is 14 amino acids. Here the CDR3 DNA reads TGTGCCAGCACGAGGGGACAGGGGGCTTTTAGCTACACCTTC. Protein sequence: CASTRGQGAFSYTF.

This clone was seen only once. The chain employs TRBV7-8 and TRBJ2-5, with 11 bases identical to TRBD2. Germline V gene sequence: CDR1 SGHVS, CDR2 FQNEAQ. The CDR3 contains 14 residues. The ends lost 4 bases at V and 2 bases at J; junction bases unmatched: 0. DNA of the CDR3: TGTGCCAGCAGCTGGACTAGCGGGCAAGAGACCCAGTACTTC. This sequence encodes CASSWTSGQETQYF.